These 18 T cell receptor beta chains came from one sample sequenced in a study of beta chain features in type 1 diabetes. Expressed TCRB transcripts were sequenced, since all the RNA that had been isolated was reverse transcribed. Libraries were prepared by immunoSEQ multiplex PCR; TCRdb keeps only in-frame clonotypes and omits some of them. The table lists about 230,000 clones, around 9.6% of them singletons. The sequenced material came from naive CD4+ T cells from blood. The receptors shown here come from a woman younger than 30 in good health.

V gene TRBV18 combines with J gene TRBJ2-5, with D maybe TRBD1 (6 bases). V lost 1 base and J lost 2, with 8 bases in between. This CDR3 is 14 amino acids long. Germline V gene data show CDR1 as KGHSH and CDR2 as LQKENI. CDR3: CASSPLTGQETQYF. CDR3 sequence (DNA): TGTGCCAGCTCACCACTTACAGGGCAAGAGACCCAGTACTTC.

This clone has a handful of counts. V usage is TRBV5-6 and J usage is TRBJ1-2; D gene ambiguous. Trimming took off 3 bases at V and 0 bases at J, with 12 bases between the two ends. The CDR3 extends over 15 amino acids. Germline CDR1 SGHDT, CDR2 YYEEEE. CDR3 bases: TGTGCCAGCAGCTCGAGGAGGTCTCCTAACTATGGCTACACCTTC. Protein product: CASSSRRSPNYGYTF.

With respect to this clone: Other nucleotide sequences in the sample specify the same CDR3. The V and J genes are TRBV5-1 and TRBJ2-7; 11 positions agree with TRBD1. V was clipped by 0 bases and J by 2 bases; unmatched bases: 1. CDR1 SGHRS and CDR2 YFSETQ come from the germline V gene. CDR3 length: 15 amino acids. CDR3 DNA sequence: TGCGCCAGCAGCTTGGTGGGACAGGGGGCCTACGAGCAGTACTTC. Translating it yields CASSLVGQGAYEQYF.

The rearrangement links TRBV11-2 to TRBJ2-7; 8 bases are shared with TRBD1. The V gene end was trimmed by 0 bases and the J gene end by 2 bases; junction bases not matched to a gene: 9. CDR1 SGHAT and CDR2 FQNNGV come from the germline V gene. The length of the CDR3 is 17 residues. Here the CDR3 reads CASSLDPLLDRAYEQYF. CDR3 nucleotide sequence: TGTGCCAGCAGCTTAGATCCGCTCCTGGACAGGGCCTACGAGCAGTACTTC.

This chain links TRBV2 with TRBJ2-6; 8 bases fit TRBD2. Germline V gene sequence: CDR1 SNHLY, CDR2 FYNNEI. The CDR3 has 18 residues. V was clipped by 4 bases and J by 0 bases; unmatched bases: 8. The DNA of the CDR3 is TGTGCCAGCAGTGTATTAGCGGGGCCACGCTCTGGGGCCAACGTCCTGACTTTC. Amino acids: CASSVLAGPRSGANVLTF.

J is TRBJ2-1 and V is TRBV5-1; D possibly corresponds to TRBD2 (6 bases). CDR1 is SGHRS, CDR2 YFSETQ, per germline. V shed 2 bases and J shed 5 bases, with 11 bases lying between them. The CDR3 length is 14 residues. CDR3 in DNA: TGCGCCAGCAGCTTCGGGACTCACGACAATGAGCAGTTCTTC. Translation gives CASSFGTHDNEQFF.

This chain uses TRBV11-2 with TRBJ2-7; the D is unclear. Germline CDR1 reads SGHAT; CDR2 reads FQNNGV. This CDR3 has 13 residues. V was cut by 5 bases and J by 0 bases, with 8 bases left in between. The CDR3 DNA reads as TGTGCCAGCAGCCCAGTGGTCTCCTACGAGCAGTACTTC. Protein sequence: CASSPVVSYEQYF.

This clone occurred a few times. The V call is TRBV15, the J call TRBJ2-3; D unresolved. CDR1 and CDR2 (germline): LNHNV, YYDKDF (reference sequence). This CDR3 has 15 residues. Trimming took 0 bases from V and 1 from J, leaving 8 bases between them. Written as DNA, the CDR3 is TGTGCCACCAGCAGAGATCTGGCGGGCACAGATACGCAGTATTTT. Translating gives CATSRDLAGTDTQYF.

J is TRBJ1-2 and V is TRBV6-1; 7 bases align to TRBD1. With V trimmed by 5 bases and J by 3 bases, 6 bases remained unmatched. The germline V gene has CDR1 MNHNS and CDR2 SASEGT. The CDR3 spans 14 residues. CDR3 loop: CASSRDREDYGYTF. CDR3 sequence (DNA): TGTGCCAGCAGTAGAGACAGGGAGGACTATGGCTACACCTTC.

The V gene is TRBV7-6, the J gene TRBJ1-1, with 12 bases lining up with TRBD1. CDR1 is SGHVS and CDR2 is FNYEAQ in the germline V gene. The V segment lost 5 bases and the J segment 3 bases; nucleotides outside the gene matches: 16. This CDR3 region has 19 residues. As DNA, the CDR3 is TGTGCCAGCAGCACTAAGAGACGGGACAGGGGGCGAGGGGACACTGAAGCTTTCTTT. Protein: CASSTKRRDRGRGDTEAFF.

V usage is TRBV29-1 and J usage is TRBJ2-7; 8 bases map to TRBD2. Per germline, CDR1 SQVTM and CDR2 ANQGSEA. The CDR3 extends over 14 amino acids. The ends lost 6 bases at V and 3 bases at J; junction bases unmatched: 10. CDR3 amino acids: CSVPRGGTIYEQYF. As DNA, the CDR3 is TGCAGCGTCCCTCGGGGGGGAACAATCTACGAGCAGTACTTC.

This clone was seen at least ten times. The chain joins TRBV23-1 to TRBJ2-1; TRBD2 might be the D (5 bases). TRBV23-1 is labeled an ORF, and its function is uncertain. This CDR3 has 19 residues. V lost 4 bases and J lost 1, with 23 bases in between. CDR3 region: CASSPTRAETIGSYNEQFF. The CDR3 DNA reads as TGCGCCAGCAGTCCAACGCGGGCCGAAACCATCGGGTCCTACAATGAGCAGTTCTTC.

The chain combines TRBV14 with TRBJ1-4; D ambiguous. CDR1 is SGHDN, CDR2 FVKESK, per germline. V dropped 0 bases and J dropped 5 bases, with 7 bases sitting between them. CDR3 length: 14 amino acids. This CDR3 is CASSQDSVNEKLFF. For the CDR3, the DNA is TGTGCCAGCAGCCAAGACAGTGTCAATGAAAAACTGTTTTTT.

This clone came up a few times. The J gene is TRBJ2-3, the V gene TRBV9; 14 bases map to TRBD2. Germline CDR1 and CDR2: SGDLS and YYNGEE. The CDR3 spans 16 residues. V was pared by 3 bases and J by 4 bases, with 4 bases of the junction left unmatched. The CDR3 DNA sequence: TGTGCCAGCAGCGGTACGGGACTAGCGGGAGCAGATACGCAGTATTTT. It yields the protein CASSGTGLAGADTQYF.

The chain employs TRBV7-9 and TRBJ2-7, with 10 bases lining up with TRBD1. The CDR3 has 15 amino acids. CDR1 is SEHNR, CDR2 FQNEAQ, per germline (reference sequence). V lost 5 bases, J lost 3 bases, and 7 bases stayed unmatched. CDR3 protein: CASSQSGDRGYEQYF. In DNA form, the CDR3 reads TGTGCCAGCAGCCAGTCGGGGGACAGGGGCTACGAGCAGTACTTC.

The chain combines TRBV7-8 with TRBJ2-5; TRBD2 is a possible D gene (5 bases). This CDR3 region has 15 residues. Per the germline V gene, CDR1 is SGHVS and CDR2 is FQNEAQ. Trimming stripped 2 bases from V and 0 bases from J, with 10 bases between. The CDR3 is CASSLRGRYQETQYF. The CDR3 region has the DNA TGTGCCAGCAGCTTACGGGGTAGGTACCAAGAGACCCAGTACTTC.

The chain combines TRBV29-1 with TRBJ1-1, with D tentatively TRBD1 (5 bases). V lost 7 bases to trimming and J lost 0 bases, with 12 bases between them. The CDR3 spans 13 residues. Germline V gene sequence: CDR1 SQVTM, CDR2 ANQGSEA. CDR3 DNA sequence: TGCAGCGCCTCGGGGGATCTGAACACTGAAGCTTTCTTT. Translating it yields CSASGDLNTEAFF.

This clone has a handful of counts. The chain links TRBV5-1 to TRBJ2-6; perhaps TRBD1 as D (6 bases). The CDR3 runs 18 residues. Trimming pared 1 base from V and 0 bases from J, leaving 14 bases between. Germline values: CDR1 SGHRS, CDR2 YFSETQ. This chain's CDR3 is CASSLSGHIPSGANVLTF. CDR3 sequence (DNA): TGCGCCAGCAGCTTGTCGGGACACATACCCTCTGGGGCCAACGTCCTGACTTTC.